The 27 T cell receptor beta chains below all came from one sample that was sequenced in a study of CD8+ T cells in alopecia areata. As the sequencing template, cDNA was produced by extracting RNA and reverse transcribing it. Profiling relied on immunoSEQ multiplex PCR, and the TCRdb table lists in-frame clones only, not all of them. Of 130,000 to 150,000 clones listed, around 47% are singletons. The sample was CD4+ T cells sorted from blood. All receptors derive from a human donor with alopecia areata.

This chain joins TRBV28 and TRBJ2-7, with D perhaps TRBD1 or TRBD2 (5 bases each). This CDR3 spans 15 amino acids. Germline V gives CDR1 MDHEN, CDR2 SYDVKM. Trimming left V 6 bases short and J 2 bases short, with 17 bases between. In DNA form, the CDR3 reads TGTGCCAGCAGGTCTCCGGGACGACAAACCTACGAGCAGTACTTC. It yields the protein CASRSPGRQTYEQYF.

J is TRBJ1-5 and V is TRBV27, with 7 bases identical to TRBD1. V was clipped by 6 bases and J by 7 bases; unmatched bases: 6. This CDR3 comprises 13 residues. Germline CDR1 MNHEY, CDR2 SMNVEV (reference sequence). The CDR3 region is CASSYDRVQPQHF. CDR3 nucleotides: TGTGCCAGCAGCTATGACAGGGTACAGCCCCAGCATTTT.

V gene TRBV25-1 combines with J gene TRBJ2-1; TRBD1 matches 7 bases. The CDR3 consists of 15 residues. The J segment lost 5 bases and the V segment lost 3 bases, leaving 7 bases of the junction unmatched. Germline V CDR1 and CDR2: MGHDK, SYGVNS. The CDR3 region is CASSDYGQADNEQFF. The CDR3 nucleotides read TGTGCCAGCAGTGACTACGGACAGGCCGACAATGAGCAGTTCTTC. Full variable domain (outside the CDR3, taken from reference TRBV25-1 and TRBJ2-1): EADIYQTPRYLVIGTGKKITLECSQTMGHDKMYWYQQDPGMELHLIHYSYGVNSTEKGDLSSESTVSRIRTEHFPLTLESARPSHTSQYLCASSDYGQADNEQFFGPGTRLTVL.

This clone has just a few counts. As DNA, the CDR3 is TGTGCCACGTCGTTTGAGGGTGAGCAGTTCTTC. As protein: CATSFEGEQFF. The chain is built from TRBV28 and TRBJ2-1, with D tentatively TRBD2 (5 bases). The CDR3 is made up of 11 amino acids. Germline CDR1 and CDR2: MDHEN and SYDVKM. V gave up 10 bases and J gave up 9 bases, with 13 bases separating them. Using reference TRBV28 and TRBJ2-1 for the parts outside the CDR3, the full variable domain is DVKVTQSSRYLVKRTGEKVFLECVQDMDHENMFWYRQDPGLGLRLIYFSYDVKMKEKGDIPEGYSVSREKKERFSLILESASTNQTSMYLCATSFEGEQFFGPGTRLTVL.

This sequence joins TRBV28 and TRBJ1-2; no clear D gene. There are 11 residues in the CDR3. Germline CDR1 is MDHEN and CDR2 is SYDVKM. The ends were cut back, 5 bases at V and 7 bases at J, with 8 bases in the middle. CDR3 region: CASSSSGGYTF. CDR3 sequence (DNA): TGTGCCAGCAGTAGTTCGGGTGGCTACACCTTC.

The rearrangement uses TRBV10-3 and TRBJ2-5; a weak D match, TRBD2 (5 bases). This CDR3 region has 13 residues. Germline lookup yields CDR1 ENHRY and CDR2 SYGVKD. Trimming removed 5 bases at V and 4 bases at J, with 11 bases between. CDR3 protein: CAISHNAGETQYF. CDR3 coding DNA: TGTGCCATCAGTCATAATGCGGGAGAGACCCAGTACTTC.

This chain uses TRBV28 with TRBJ2-3, with TRBD2 matching 8 bases. In germline, CDR1 is MDHEN, CDR2 SYDVKM. CDR3 size: 15 residues. Trimming removed 5 bases from V and 5 bases from J; junction bases left unmatched: 9. The CDR3 sequence: CASSGRGLGRDTQYF. The DNA of the CDR3 is TGTGCCAGCAGTGGCAGGGGACTAGGAAGAGATACGCAGTATTTT.

The V and J genes are TRBV27 and TRBJ2-7; D not certain. The CDR3 consists of 15 residues. In germline, CDR1 is MNHEY, CDR2 SMNVEV (reference sequence). Trimming cost V 1 base and J 4 bases, with 14 bases left between them. CDR3 in amino acids: CASSLYQVRAYEQYF. The CDR3 coding sequence is TGTGCCAGCAGTTTATATCAAGTCCGGGCGTACGAGCAGTACTTC.

The chain combines TRBV6-5 with TRBJ1-1; D unclear. The V gene lost 6 bases and the J gene lost 1 base, with 9 bases spanning the gap. Per germline, CDR1 MNHEY and CDR2 SVGAGI. This CDR3 is 13 amino acids long. This CDR3 reads CASRTAGNTEAFF. The CDR3 DNA reads as TGTGCCAGCAGGACCGCTGGGAACACTGAAGCTTTCTTT.

The chain employs TRBV9 and TRBJ2-1; 10 nucleotides align to TRBD2. The CDR3 loop spans 14 amino acids. Germline V gene sequence: CDR1 SGDLS, CDR2 YYNGEE. V lost 1 base and J lost 7; bases outside the gene matches: 2. The CDR3 sequence is CASSVSAGGNEQFF. The CDR3 DNA is TGTGCCAGCAGCGTATCAGCGGGAGGGAATGAGCAGTTCTTC.

This clone came up once. CDR3 sequence: CASSLVGTVFNEQFF. The CDR3 coding sequence is TGCGCCAGCAGCTTGGTTGGGACAGTCTTCAATGAGCAGTTCTTC. The chain links TRBV5-1 to TRBJ2-1; 7 bases are shared with TRBD1. The CDR3 spans 15 residues. V trimming: 0 bases; J trimming: 6 bases; junction bases outside the gene matches: 6. The germline gives CDR1 SGHRS, CDR2 YFSETQ.

This sequence joins TRBV7-2 and TRBJ2-7; no clear D. V was shortened by 5 bases and J by 3 bases, with 11 bases between the two germline ends. CDR3 size: 13 residues. Germline V gene sequence: CDR1 SGHTA, CDR2 FQGNSA. The DNA of the CDR3 is TGTGCCAGCAGCCCCAGACCCCGCTACGAGCAGTACTTC. This encodes CASSPRPRYEQYF.

The chain combines TRBV2 with TRBJ2-5; 7 bases map to TRBD1. Germline lookup yields CDR1 SNHLY and CDR2 FYNNEI. V lost 7 bases, J lost 3 bases, and 11 bases stayed unmatched. The CDR3 length is 15 residues. CDR3 amino acids: CASKKQGQNEETQYF. CDR3 DNA sequence: TGTGCCAGCAAGAAACAGGGGCAGAACGAAGAGACCCAGTACTTC.

This rearrangement joins TRBV30 to TRBJ1-2; D is unresolved. Germline CDR1 GTSNPN, CDR2 SVGIG (reference sequence). This CDR3 spans 12 amino acids. V lost 2 bases and J 0 bases, leaving 4 bases between the germline ends. The CDR3 coding sequence is TGTGCCTGGAGTACGTCTAACTATGGCTACACCTTC. Protein product: CAWSTSNYGYTF.

This clone came up a few times. The chain carries TRBV18 and TRBJ2-1; unclear D gene. The CDR3 spans 14 residues. CDR1 is KGHSH and CDR2 is LQKENI in the germline V gene. Trimming took 1 base from V and 3 from J, leaving 7 bases between them. CDR3 in amino acids: CASSPQELYNEQFF. The CDR3 region has the DNA TGTGCCAGCTCACCACAGGAACTCTACAATGAGCAGTTCTTC.

For the CDR3, the DNA is TGTGCCTGGAGTGGGGCGTCGAGCTTGAGCACTGAAGCTTTCTTT. It encodes CAWSGASSLSTEAFF. This sequence joins TRBV30 and TRBJ1-1; unclear D gene. V lost 1 base and J lost 4, with 16 bases in between. The CDR3 sequence is 15 residues long. Germline V gene lookup returns CDR1 GTSNPN and CDR2 SVGIG (reference sequence). Using reference TRBV30 and TRBJ1-1 for the parts outside the CDR3, the full variable domain is SQTIHQWPATLVQPVGSPLSLECTVEGTSNPNLYWYRQAAGRGLQLLFYSVGIGQISSEVPQNLSASRPQDRQFILSSKKLLLSDSGFYLCAWSGASSLSTEAFFGQGTRLTVV.

In this sample, this clone turned up a few times. This chain uses TRBV2 with TRBJ2-7, with 8 positions matching TRBD1. Germline lookup yields CDR1 SNHLY and CDR2 FYNNEI. This CDR3 is built from 14 residues. Unmatched junction bases numbered 5, after V lost 6 bases and J lost 1 base. The CDR3 is CASRTGTGSYEQYF. DNA of the CDR3: TGTGCCAGCAGGACCGGGACAGGATCCTACGAGCAGTACTTC.

The chain has TRBV5-4 and TRBJ2-3; D not certain. Germline V gene data show CDR1 as SGHNT and CDR2 as YYREEE (reference sequence). Trimming removed 3 bases at V and 6 bases at J, with 11 bases between. This CDR3 is built from 13 residues. CDR3 in DNA: TGTGCCAGCAGCTCGGAACCCGAGGATACGCAGTATTTT. Translation gives CASSSEPEDTQYF.

The chain has TRBV6-6 and TRBJ2-7; either TRBD1 or TRBD2 may fit D (6 bases each). The length of the CDR3 is 13 residues. Trimming took 5 bases from V and 3 from J, leaving 11 bases between them. CDR1 and CDR2 (germline): MNHNY, SVGAGI (reference sequence). The CDR3 region is CASSPRGDYEQYF. The DNA of the CDR3 is TGTGCCAGCAGTCCTAGGGGGGACTACGAGCAGTACTTC.

V and J are TRBV7-8 and TRBJ2-1; 11 positions agree with TRBD2. V shed 1 base, J shed 7 bases, and the junction held 3 bases outside the gene matches. The CDR3 has 15 amino acids. The germline CDR1 and CDR2 sequences are SGHVS and FQNEAQ. The CDR3 protein is CASSLVVAGGNEQFF. CDR3 DNA: TGTGCCAGCAGCTTAGTAGTAGCGGGAGGGAATGAGCAGTTCTTC.

This clone was picked up a small number of times. The chain is built from TRBV29-1 and TRBJ2-7, with a weak D call TRBD1 (6 bases). Trimming shortened V by 5 bases and J by 7 bases, and 15 bases separated the two germline ends. CDR1 SQVTM and CDR2 ANQGSEA come from the germline V gene. The CDR3 spans 12 residues. The CDR3 region is CSVSVQGREQYF. The CDR3 nucleotides are TGCAGCGTTTCGGTACAGGGTCGAGAGCAGTACTTC.

This clone is a singleton in its sample. The rearrangement links TRBV27 to TRBJ2-3; weak D call: TRBD2 (6 bases). Germline V gene lookup returns CDR1 MNHEY and CDR2 SMNVEV (reference sequence). Trimming left V 6 bases short and J 0 bases short, with 13 bases between. The CDR3 is 15 amino acids. The CDR3 reads CASRPLAESTDTQYF. The CDR3 DNA sequence: TGTGCCAGCAGGCCGTTAGCGGAAAGCACAGATACGCAGTATTTT.

The genes are TRBV15 and TRBJ2-7; TRBD2 aligns across 8 bases. Germline CDR1 reads LNHNV; CDR2 reads YYDKDF (reference sequence). CDR3 length: 13 amino acids. Trimming cost V 5 bases and J 12 bases; bases outside gene matches: 12. CDR3 nucleotides: TGTGCCACCAGCGACCGGCTAGGTAGCGGGACGTACTTC. This sequence encodes CATSDRLGSGTYF.

The chain carries TRBV2 and TRBJ2-4; TRBD1 is a possible D gene (6 bases). The CDR3 runs to 14 residues. The germline gives CDR1 SNHLY, CDR2 FYNNEI. V was clipped by 3 bases and J by 6 bases, with 12 bases between them. DNA of the CDR3: TGTGCCAGCAGTGAGGACAGTATTTTAAACATTCAGTACTTC. It specifies CASSEDSILNIQYF.

The chain links TRBV29-1 to TRBJ2-1, with D tentatively TRBD1 or TRBD2 (6 bases each). The V gene lost 7 bases and the J gene lost 0 bases, with 13 bases spanning the gap. CDR3 length equals 14 residues. CDR1 SQVTM and CDR2 ANQGSEA come from the germline V gene. CDR3 sequence reads: CSAGALSSYNEQFF. The CDR3 DNA is TGCAGCGCGGGGGCGCTGAGCTCCTACAATGAGCAGTTCTTC.

The chain uses TRBV5-1 and TRBJ2-7; TRBD2 might be the D (7 bases). Looked up from germline, CDR1 is SGHRS and CDR2 is YFSETQ. Trimming cost V 4 bases and J 6 bases, with 17 bases left between them. This CDR3 spans 14 amino acids. The CDR3 here is CASSPGQSGTEQYF. The CDR3 bases are TGCGCCAGCAGCCCCGGACAGAGCGGGACCGAGCAGTACTTC.

There are a few counts of this clone. The genes are TRBV7-2 and TRBJ1-1; D remains ambiguous. Germline CDR1 SGHTA, CDR2 FQGNSA. The length of the CDR3 is 13 residues. V lost 2 bases to trimming and J lost 4 bases, with 8 bases between them. The CDR3: CASSLTESTEAFF. Here the CDR3 DNA reads TGTGCCAGCAGCTTAACGGAGAGCACTGAAGCTTTCTTT. The variable domain in full, with the rest retrieved from reference TRBV7-2 and TRBJ1-1, is GAGVSQSPSNKVTEKGKDVELRCDPISGHTALYWYRQSLGQGLEFLIYFQGNSAPDKSGLPSDRFSAERTGGSVSTLTIQRTQQEDSAVYLCASSLTESTEAFFGQGTRLTVV.